This T cell receptor beta chain was documented in a study of T cell responses to AZD1222 COVID-19 vaccine. Notes on this clone: Its antigen is unidentified.

Trimming took off 3 bases at V and 8 bases at J, with 11 bases between the two ends. This CDR3 has 13 amino acids. Germline lookup yields CDR1 SGHDT and CDR2 YYEEEE. Overall study results and limits: Every sample of the repertoires postdated the peak T cell response.

Data came from immunoSEQ multiplex PCR; TCRdb stores just in-frame clones and leaves some out. The sample holds about 140,000 clones, around 89% seen once. The chain uses TRBV5-6 and TRBJ1-4; D remains ambiguous. The sequence was collected from an adult who received the AZD1222 COVID-19 vaccine. This specimen was peripheral blood, taken 28 days after the second AZD1222 dose. For the CDR3, the DNA is TGTGCCAGCAGCTCGGGCATAAACGAAAAACTGTTTTTT. Translation gives CASSSGINEKLFF.